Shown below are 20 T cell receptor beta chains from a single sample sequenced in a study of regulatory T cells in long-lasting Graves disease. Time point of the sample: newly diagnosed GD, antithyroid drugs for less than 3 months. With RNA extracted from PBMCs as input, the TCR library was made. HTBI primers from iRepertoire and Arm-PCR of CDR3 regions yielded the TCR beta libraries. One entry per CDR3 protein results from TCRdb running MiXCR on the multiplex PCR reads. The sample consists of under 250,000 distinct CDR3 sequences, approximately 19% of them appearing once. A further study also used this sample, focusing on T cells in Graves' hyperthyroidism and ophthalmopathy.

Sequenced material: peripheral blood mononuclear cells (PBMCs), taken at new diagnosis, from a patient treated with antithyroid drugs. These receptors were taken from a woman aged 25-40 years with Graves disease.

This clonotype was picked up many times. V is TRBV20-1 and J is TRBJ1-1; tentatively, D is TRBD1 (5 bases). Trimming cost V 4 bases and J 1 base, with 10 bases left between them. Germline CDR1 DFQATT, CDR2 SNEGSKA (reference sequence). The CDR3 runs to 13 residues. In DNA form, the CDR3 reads TGCAGTGCTACTTGGGGGGGGAACACTGAAGCTTTCTTT. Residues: CSATWGGNTEAFF.

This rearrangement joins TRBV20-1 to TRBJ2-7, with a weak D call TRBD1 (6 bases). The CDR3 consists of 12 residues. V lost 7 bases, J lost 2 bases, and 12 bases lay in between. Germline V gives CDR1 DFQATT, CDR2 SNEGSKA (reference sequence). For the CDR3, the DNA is TGCAGTGTCCCGGACAGCCCCTACGAGCAGTACTTC. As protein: CSVPDSPYEQYF.

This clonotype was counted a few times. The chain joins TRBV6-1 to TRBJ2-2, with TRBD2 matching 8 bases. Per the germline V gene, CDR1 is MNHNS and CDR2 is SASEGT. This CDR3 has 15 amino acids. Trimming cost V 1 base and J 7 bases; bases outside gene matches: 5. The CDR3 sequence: CASSEVPGGVGELFF. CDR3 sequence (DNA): TGTGCCAGCAGTGAAGTGCCCGGGGGGGTCGGGGAGCTGTTTTTT.

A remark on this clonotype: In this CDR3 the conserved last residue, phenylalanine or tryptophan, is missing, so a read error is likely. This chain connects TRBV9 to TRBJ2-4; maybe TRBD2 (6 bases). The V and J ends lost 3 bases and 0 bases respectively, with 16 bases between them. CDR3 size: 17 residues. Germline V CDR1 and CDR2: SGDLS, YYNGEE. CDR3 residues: CASSGAGPNLAKNIQYL. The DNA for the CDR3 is TGTGCCAGCAGCGGCGCGGGACCAAACCTAGCCAAAAACATTCAGTACCTC.

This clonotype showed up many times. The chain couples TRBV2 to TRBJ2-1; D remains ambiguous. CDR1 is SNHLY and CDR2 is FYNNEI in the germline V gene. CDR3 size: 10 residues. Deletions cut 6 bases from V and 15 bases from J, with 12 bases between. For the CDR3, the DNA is TGTGCCAGCAGGCTGACCCTCCGGTTCTTC. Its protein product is CASRLTLRFF.

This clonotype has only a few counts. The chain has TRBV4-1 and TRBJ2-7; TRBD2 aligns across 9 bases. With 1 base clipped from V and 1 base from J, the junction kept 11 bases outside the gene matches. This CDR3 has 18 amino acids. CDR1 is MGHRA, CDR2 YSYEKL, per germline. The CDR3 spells CASSQVIRASGVSYEQYF. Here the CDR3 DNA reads TGCGCCAGCAGCCAAGTCATTCGGGCTAGCGGGGTGTCCTACGAGCAGTACTTC.

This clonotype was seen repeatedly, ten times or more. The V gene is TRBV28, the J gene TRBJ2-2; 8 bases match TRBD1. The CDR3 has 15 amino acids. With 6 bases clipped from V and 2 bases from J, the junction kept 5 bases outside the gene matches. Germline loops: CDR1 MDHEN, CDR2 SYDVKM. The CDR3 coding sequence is TGTGCCAGCAGACGGACAGGGACCAACACCGGGGAGCTGTTTTTT. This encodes CASRRTGTNTGELFF.

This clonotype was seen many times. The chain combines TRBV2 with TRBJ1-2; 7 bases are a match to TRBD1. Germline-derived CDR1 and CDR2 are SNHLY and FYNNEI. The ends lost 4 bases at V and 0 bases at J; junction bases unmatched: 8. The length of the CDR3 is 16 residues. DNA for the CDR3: TGTGCCAGCAGTGTTACAGGGGCCGGAGCTAACTATGGCTACACCTTC. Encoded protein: CASSVTGAGANYGYTF.

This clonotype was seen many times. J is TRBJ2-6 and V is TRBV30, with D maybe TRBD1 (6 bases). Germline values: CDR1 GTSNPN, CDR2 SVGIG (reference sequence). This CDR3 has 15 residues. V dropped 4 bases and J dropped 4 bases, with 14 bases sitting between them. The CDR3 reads CAWIPRGRGANVLTF. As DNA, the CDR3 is TGTGCCTGGATTCCCAGGGGCCGGGGGGCCAACGTCCTGACTTTC.

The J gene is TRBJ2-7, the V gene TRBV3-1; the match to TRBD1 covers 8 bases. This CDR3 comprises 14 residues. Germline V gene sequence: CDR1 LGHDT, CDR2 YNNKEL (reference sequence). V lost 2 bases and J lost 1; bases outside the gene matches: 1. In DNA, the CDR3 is TGTGCCAGCAGCCAACGGACAGGGTCCTACGAGCAGTACTTC. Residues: CASSQRTGSYEQYF.

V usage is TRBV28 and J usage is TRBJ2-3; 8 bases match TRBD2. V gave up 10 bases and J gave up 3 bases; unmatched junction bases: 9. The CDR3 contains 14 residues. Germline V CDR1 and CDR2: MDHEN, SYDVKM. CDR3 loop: CATLILAGTDTQYF. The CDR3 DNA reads TGTGCCACCTTAATATTAGCGGGGACAGATACGCAGTATTTT.

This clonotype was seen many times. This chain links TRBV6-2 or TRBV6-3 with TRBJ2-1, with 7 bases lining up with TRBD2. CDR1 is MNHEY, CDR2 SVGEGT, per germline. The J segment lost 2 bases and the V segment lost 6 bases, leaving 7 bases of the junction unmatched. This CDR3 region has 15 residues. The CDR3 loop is CASRSAGTPYNEQFF. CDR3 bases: TGTGCCAGCAGATCAGCGGGAACCCCCTACAATGAGCAGTTCTTC.

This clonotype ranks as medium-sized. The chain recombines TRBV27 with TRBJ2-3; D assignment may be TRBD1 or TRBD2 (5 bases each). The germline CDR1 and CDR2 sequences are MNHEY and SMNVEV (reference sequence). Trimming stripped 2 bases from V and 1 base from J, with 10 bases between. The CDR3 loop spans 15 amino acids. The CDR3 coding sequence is TGTGCCAGCAGTTTAATAAGGGGAGGCACAGATACGCAGTATTTT. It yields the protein CASSLIRGGTDTQYF.

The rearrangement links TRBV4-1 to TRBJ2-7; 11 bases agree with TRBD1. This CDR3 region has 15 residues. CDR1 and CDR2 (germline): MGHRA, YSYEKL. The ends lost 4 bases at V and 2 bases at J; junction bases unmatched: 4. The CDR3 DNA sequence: TGCGCCAGCAGCCGAGGGACAGGGGGGACCTACGAGCAGTACTTC. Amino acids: CASSRGTGGTYEQYF.

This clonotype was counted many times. The CDR3 reads CSAQLAREQYF. The CDR3 nucleotides read TGCAGTGCGCAACTAGCAAGGGAGCAGTACTTC. V gene TRBV20-1 combines with J gene TRBJ2-7; possibly TRBD2 for D (6 bases). The CDR3 runs to 11 residues. Germline lookup yields CDR1 DFQATT and CDR2 SNEGSKA (reference sequence). V was cut by 6 bases and J by 7 bases, with 13 bases left in between.

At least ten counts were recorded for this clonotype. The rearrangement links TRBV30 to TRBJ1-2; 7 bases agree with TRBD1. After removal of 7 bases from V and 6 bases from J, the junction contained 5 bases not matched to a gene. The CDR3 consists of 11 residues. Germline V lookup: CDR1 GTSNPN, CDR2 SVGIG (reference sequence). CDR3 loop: CAFDRVDGYTF. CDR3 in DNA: TGTGCCTTCGACAGGGTTGATGGCTACACCTTC.

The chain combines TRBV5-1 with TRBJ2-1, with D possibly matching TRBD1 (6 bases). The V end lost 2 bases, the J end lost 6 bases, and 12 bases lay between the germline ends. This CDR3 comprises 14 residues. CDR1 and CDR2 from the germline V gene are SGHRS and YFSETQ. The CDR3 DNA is TGCGCCAGCAGCTTTTCAGGGGTGGTCAATGAGCAGTTCTTC. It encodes CASSFSGVVNEQFF.

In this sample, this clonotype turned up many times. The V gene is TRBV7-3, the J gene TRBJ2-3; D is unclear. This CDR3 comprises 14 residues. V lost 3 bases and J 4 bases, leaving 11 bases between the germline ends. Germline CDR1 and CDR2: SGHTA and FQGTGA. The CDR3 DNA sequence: TGTGCCAGCAGCTTTAGGGTGGGCTCAGATACGCAGTATTTT. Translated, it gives CASSFRVGSDTQYF.

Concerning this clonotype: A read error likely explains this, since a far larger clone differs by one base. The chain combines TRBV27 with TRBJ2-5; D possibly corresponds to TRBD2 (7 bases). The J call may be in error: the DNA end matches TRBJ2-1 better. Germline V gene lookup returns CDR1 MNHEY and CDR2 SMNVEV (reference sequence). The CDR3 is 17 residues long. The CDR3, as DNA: TGTGCCAGCAATCTCCTGACTAGTTGGAGGGGGGGGAATGAGCAGTTCTTC. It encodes CASNLLTSWRGGNEQFF.

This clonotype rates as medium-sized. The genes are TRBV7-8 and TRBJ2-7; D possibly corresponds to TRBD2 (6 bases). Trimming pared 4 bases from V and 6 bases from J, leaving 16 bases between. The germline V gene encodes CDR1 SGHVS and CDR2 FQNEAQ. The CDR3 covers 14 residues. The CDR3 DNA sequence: TGTGCCAGCAGCTCCACCCCGGGGGTGGGCGAGCAGTACTTC. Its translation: CASSSTPGVGEQYF.